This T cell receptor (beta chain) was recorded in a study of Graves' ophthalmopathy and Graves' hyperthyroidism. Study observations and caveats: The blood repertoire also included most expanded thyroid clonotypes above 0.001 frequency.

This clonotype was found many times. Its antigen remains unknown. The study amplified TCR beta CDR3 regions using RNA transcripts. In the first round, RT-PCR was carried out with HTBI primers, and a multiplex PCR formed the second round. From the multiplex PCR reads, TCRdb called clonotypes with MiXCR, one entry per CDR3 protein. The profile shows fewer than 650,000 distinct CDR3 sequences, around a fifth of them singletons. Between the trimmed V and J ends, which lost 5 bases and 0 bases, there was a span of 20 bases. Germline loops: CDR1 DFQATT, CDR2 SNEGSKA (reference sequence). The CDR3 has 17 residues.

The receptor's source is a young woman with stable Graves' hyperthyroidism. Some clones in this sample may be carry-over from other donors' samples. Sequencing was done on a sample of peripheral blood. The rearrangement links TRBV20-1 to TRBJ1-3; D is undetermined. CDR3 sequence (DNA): TGCAGTGCTGGAACCTTCCGGACCGCAAGCTCTGGAAACACCATATATTTT. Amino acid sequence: CSAGTFRTASSGNTIYF.